Listed here are 27 T cell receptor beta chains from one sample, sequenced in a study of T cell responses to AZD1222 COVID-19 vaccine. TCRdb's table, derived via immunoSEQ multiplex PCR, lists solely in-frame clones and lacks some. The sample lists about 96,000 clones; about nine tenths were seen once. The specimen was peripheral blood, collected on day 0 of AZD1222 vaccination. The receptors derive from an adult in good health.

CDR3 sequence (DNA): TGTGCCAGCAGTTCGGACAGGACTGGCTACACCTTC. This codes for CASSSDRTGYTF. The V gene is TRBV12-3 or TRBV12-4, the J gene TRBJ1-2; 7 nucleotides match TRBD1. The CDR3 has 12 amino acids. Trimming at V came to 4 bases and at J to 7 bases, leaving 3 bases not matched to a gene.

This chain links TRBV27 with TRBJ1-5; 9 bases fit TRBD1. Per the germline V gene, CDR1 is MNHEY and CDR2 is SMNVEV (reference sequence). J gave up 0 bases and V 5 bases, and 5 bases lay outside the gene matches. This CDR3 is 16 amino acids long. CDR3 in DNA: TGTGCCAGCAGTCCCCGGACAGGGGTTAGCAATCAGCCCCAGCATTTT. Its protein is CASSPRTGVSNQPQHF.

This clone has only one observation. The rearrangement uses TRBV9 and TRBJ1-1; no firm D call. The CDR3 is made up of 12 amino acids. CDR1 and CDR2 (germline): SGDLS, YYNGEE. V gave up 4 bases and J gave up 10 bases, with 14 bases separating them. CDR3 coding DNA: TGTGCCAGCAGCCCGCGGACGGTTGGAGCTTTCTTT. Its translation is CASSPRTVGAFF. The variable domain in full, with the rest retrieved from reference TRBV9 and TRBJ1-1, is DSGVTQTPKHLITATGQRVTLRCSPRSGDLSVYWYQQSLDQGLQFLIQYYNGEERAKGNILERFSAQQFPDLHSELNLSSLELGDSALYFCASSPRTVGAFFGQGTRLTVV.

With respect to this clone: An end of the junction differs from the germline gene, which may be a read error. J is TRBJ1-5 and V is TRBV6-2 or TRBV6-3; D not resolved. The germline V gene has CDR1 MNHEY and CDR2 SVGEGT. This CDR3 is 15 amino acids long. The CDR3 loop reads CAGSLVGSGYQPQHF. Written as DNA, the CDR3 is TGTGCCGGCAGTCTGGTCGGGTCTGGCTATCAGCCCCAGCATTTT.

Only one count was recorded for this clone. The chain carries TRBV27 and TRBJ2-1; TRBD2 might be the D (5 bases). Germline lookup yields CDR1 MNHEY and CDR2 SMNVEV (reference sequence). CDR3 length: 15 amino acids. Trimming removed 5 bases from V and 8 bases from J, with 19 bases in between. The CDR3 nucleotides are TGTGCCAGCAGTCTGCTAGGCGGGCGGTACGATGAGCAGTTCTTC. Residues: CASSLLGGRYDEQFF.

J is TRBJ2-7 and V is TRBV4-2, with TRBD1 as a possible D gene (6 bases). The CDR3 runs 15 residues. The V end was cut by 1 base, the J end by 3 bases, with 13 bases between. CDR1 LGHNA and CDR2 YNFKEQ come from the germline V gene. CDR3 sequence (DNA): TGTGCCAGCAGCCAAGCCCGCAGGGGATTCTACGAGCAGTACTTC. Translation gives CASSQARRGFYEQYF.

The genes are TRBV6-2 or TRBV6-3 and TRBJ1-2; D might be TRBD1 (5 bases). The CDR3 loop spans 17 amino acids. Trimming removed 6 bases at V and 0 bases at J, with 20 bases between. Germline V gene data show CDR1 as MNHEY and CDR2 as SVGEGT. In nucleotides, the CDR3 is TGTGCCAGCAGCCGGGCGGGACGGTCAGACGCTAACTATGGCTACACCTTC. Protein sequence: CASSRAGRSDANYGYTF.

The chain is built from TRBV7-8 and TRBJ2-1; D gene uncertain. Trimming took 5 bases from V and 12 from J, leaving 14 bases between them. Germline V lookup: CDR1 SGHVS, CDR2 FQNEAQ. The CDR3 covers 12 residues. CDR3 sequence reads: CASSLPPGAQFF. DNA of the CDR3: TGTGCCAGCAGCCTCCCGCCGGGTGCGCAGTTCTTC.

The chain joins TRBV28 to TRBJ1-6, with 7 bases that match TRBD1. Unmatched junction bases numbered 4, after V lost 3 bases and J lost 5 bases. Germline CDR1 MDHEN, CDR2 SYDVKM. The CDR3 totals 15 residues. The CDR3 here is CASSLAGTDNSPLHF. The DNA for the CDR3 is TGTGCCAGCAGTTTGGCCGGGACAGATAATTCACCCCTCCACTTT.

This clone came up a few times. At one end, the junction sequence differs from germline, possibly due to a read error. This chain connects TRBV7-7 to TRBJ2-7, with TRBD1 identical over 7 bases. The V gene's germline CDR1 is SSHAT and CDR2 FNYEAQ (reference sequence). CDR3 size: 15 residues. CDR3: CASSLGSGGKDEQYF. The CDR3 nucleotides read TGTGCTAGCAGCTTAGGGTCAGGGGGTAAGGACGAGCAGTACTTC.

The V call is TRBV6-5, the J call TRBJ1-5; 7 positions match TRBD1. V gave up 1 base and J gave up 4 bases; unmatched junction bases: 1. CDR1 is MNHEY and CDR2 is SVGAGI in the germline V gene. This CDR3 comprises 14 residues. As DNA, the CDR3 is TGTGCCAGCAGTTACTGGGGACAGAATCAGCCCCAGCATTTT. As protein: CASSYWGQNQPQHF.

The V call is TRBV3-1 (or the pseudogene TRBV3-2), the J call TRBJ2-5, with unresolved D. CDR3 length equals 12 residues. Trimming shortened V by 3 bases and J by 2 bases, and 4 bases separated the two germline ends. Looked up from germline, CDR1 is LGHDT and CDR2 is YNNKEL (reference sequence). CDR3 in amino acids: CASSQRQETQYF. The CDR3 DNA reads as TGTGCCAGCAGCCAGCGGCAAGAGACCCAGTACTTC.

The chain links TRBV7-3 to TRBJ2-7; 9 nucleotides align to TRBD2. CDR3 length: 15 residues. V gave up 0 bases and J gave up 6 bases; unmatched junction bases: 6. Germline assignment: CDR1 SGHTA and CDR2 FQGTGA. Here the CDR3 DNA reads TGTGCCAGCAGCTTAACGGCGGGAGGGCCGACCGAGCAGTACTTC. It yields the protein CASSLTAGGPTEQYF.

Only one count was recorded for this clone. The chain is built from TRBV5-1 and TRBJ2-7; possible D gene TRBD2, 6 bases. Germline V gene data show CDR1 as SGHRS and CDR2 as YFSETQ. CDR3 size: 15 residues. The V end was cut by 3 bases, the J end by 4 bases, with 17 bases between. The CDR3 DNA follows: TGCGCCAGCAGCTGGGGGTCTAGCGCGCAATACGAGCAGTACTTC. Translated, it gives CASSWGSSAQYEQYF.

Note on this clone: A read error may produce the germline difference seen at one junction end. CDR3 amino acids: CASLPPGGHPHF. The CDR3 DNA is TGTGCCAGCTTACCTCCCGGGGGACACCCGCACTTC. The rearrangement joins TRBV7-9 to TRBJ2-7; the D gene could be TRBD1 or TRBD2 (6 bases each). Germline V gene sequence: CDR1 SEHNR, CDR2 FQNEAQ (reference sequence). The CDR3 totals 12 residues. The variable domain in full, with the rest retrieved from reference TRBV7-9 and TRBJ2-7, is DTGVSQNPRHKITKRGQNVTFRCDPISEHNRLYWYRQTLGQGPEFLTYFQNEAQLEKSRLLSDRFSAERPKGSFSTLEIQRTEQGDSAMYLCASLPPGGHPHFGPGTRLTVT.

This chain connects TRBV7-2 to TRBJ2-1; D unresolved. The V gene lost 4 bases and the J gene lost 12 bases, with 13 bases spanning the gap. Germline CDR1 reads SGHTA; CDR2 reads FQGNSA. The CDR3 runs 12 residues. CDR3 nucleotides: TGTGCCAGCAGCTCGGATGTGTTGGGGCAGTTCTTC. The encoded protein is CASSSDVLGQFF.

The chain combines TRBV7-9 with TRBJ1-2; possible D gene TRBD1, 5 bases. V gave up 1 base and J gave up 4 bases, with 10 bases separating them. Looked up from germline, CDR1 is SEHNR and CDR2 is FQNEAQ (reference sequence). This CDR3 is built from 14 residues. The CDR3 sequence is CASSLGGQGYGYTF. CDR3 in DNA: TGTGCCAGCAGCTTAGGTGGGCAGGGCTATGGCTACACCTTC.

Of note for this clone: One junction end disagrees with the germline gene, perhaps due to a read error. The chain is built from TRBV7-7 and TRBJ2-2, with D unclear. CDR3 length: 14 amino acids. From germline, CDR1 is SSHAT and CDR2 FNYEAQ (reference sequence). Here the CDR3 DNA reads TGTGCTAGCAGCTTAGCCGGACCACCCGGGGAGCTGTTTTTT. Translated: CASSLAGPPGELFF.

This chain connects TRBV27 to TRBJ2-1; the D is unclear. This CDR3 is 13 amino acids long. In germline, CDR1 is MNHEY, CDR2 SMNVEV (reference sequence). V lost 4 bases to trimming and J lost 5 bases, with 9 bases between them. CDR3 residues: CASSSNRDNEQFF. In DNA form, the CDR3 reads TGTGCCAGCAGTTCCAACCGGGACAATGAGCAGTTCTTC.

This sequence joins TRBV7-9 and TRBJ1-4; D might be TRBD1 (6 bases). The V end was cut by 1 base, the J end by 6 bases, with 9 bases between. The CDR3 consists of 14 residues. Per the germline V gene, CDR1 is SEHNR and CDR2 is FQNEAQ (reference sequence). The CDR3 here is CASSLGAGDEKLFF. CDR3 DNA sequence: TGTGCCAGCAGCTTAGGTGCAGGGGATGAAAAACTGTTTTTT.

This clone was recorded only once. The genes are TRBV19 and TRBJ2-2; tentatively, D is TRBD1 (6 bases). The germline V gene encodes CDR1 LNHDA and CDR2 SQIVND (reference sequence). The CDR3 runs 14 residues. V was shortened by 10 bases and J by 1 base, with 13 bases between the two germline ends. For the CDR3, the DNA is TGTGCCATTGGTTCAGGGGTGAACACCGGGGAGCTGTTTTTT. Translated, it gives CAIGSGVNTGELFF.

The gene calls are TRBV24-1 and TRBJ2-3; D perhaps matches TRBD1 (6 bases). The CDR3 spans 18 residues. V dropped 1 base and J dropped 0 bases, with 16 bases sitting between them. Germline V CDR1 and CDR2: KGHDR, SFDVKD. CDR3 in DNA: TGTGCCACCAGTGATTTAACTGGACAGACTTCTAGCACAGATACGCAGTATTTT. This translates into CATSDLTGQTSSTDTQYF.

This chain connects TRBV11-2 to TRBJ2-5, with D maybe TRBD1 (5 bases). The germline CDR1 and CDR2 sequences are SGHAT and FQNNGV. The CDR3 is made up of 16 amino acids. The V end was cut by 6 bases, the J end by 4 bases, with 21 bases between. The CDR3 loop reads CASRPRGQSNGETQYF. In DNA form, the CDR3 reads TGTGCCAGCAGACCAAGGGGTCAAAGCAACGGAGAGACCCAGTACTTC.

The CDR3 nucleotides read TGCGCCAGCAGCAACAGGGTTGGCACCGGGGAGCTGTTTTTT. It yields the protein CASSNRVGTGELFF. This chain uses TRBV5-1 with TRBJ2-2, with D maybe TRBD1 (6 bases). This CDR3 has 14 amino acids. Germline V CDR1 and CDR2: SGHRS, YFSETQ. V shed 4 bases and J shed 4 bases, with 11 bases lying between them. The full variable domain, its missing parts supplied by reference TRBV5-1 and TRBJ2-2, is KAGVTQTPRYLIKTRGQQVTLSCSPISGHRSVSWYQQTPGQGLQFLFEYFSETQRNKGNFPGRFSGRQFSNSRSEMNVSTLELGDSALYLCASSNRVGTGELFFGEGSRLTVL.

V gene TRBV6-1 combines with J gene TRBJ1-2, with 7 bases fitting TRBD1. The CDR3 sequence is 13 residues long. Per the germline V gene, CDR1 is MNHNS and CDR2 is SASEGT. J was trimmed by 5 bases and V by 2 bases; bases with no gene match: 2. Here the CDR3 reads CASSERGQYGYTF. The CDR3 DNA reads TGTGCCAGCAGTGAAAGGGGGCAGTATGGCTACACCTTC.

This chain links TRBV6-1 with TRBJ2-7; 12 bases agree with TRBD2. This CDR3 is built from 15 residues. The germline CDR1 and CDR2 sequences are MNHNS and SASEGT. The V gene end was trimmed by 0 bases and the J gene end by 6 bases; junction bases not matched to a gene: 3. CDR3 in amino acids: CASSEAAGLAGEQYF. Here the CDR3 DNA reads TGTGCCAGCAGTGAAGCGGCGGGACTAGCGGGCGAGCAGTACTTC.

The chain uses TRBV5-1 and TRBJ2-7; no firm D call. The CDR3 is 11 residues long. V was cut by 5 bases and J by 1 base, with 4 bases left in between. Per the germline V gene, CDR1 is SGHRS and CDR2 is YFSETQ. CDR3: CASSFSYEQYF. The CDR3 DNA is TGCGCCAGCAGTTTTTCCTACGAGCAGTACTTC. The complete variable domain, with remaining parts taken from reference TRBV5-1 and TRBJ2-7, reads KAGVTQTPRYLIKTRGQQVTLSCSPISGHRSVSWYQQTPGQGLQFLFEYFSETQRNKGNFPGRFSGRQFSNSRSEMNVSTLELGDSALYLCASSFSYEQYFGPGTRLTVT.